This TCR beta chain is drawn from a study of blood T cell repertoires in COVID-19. Across the whole study: T cells, B-cell-depleted T cells, or PBMCs supplied cDNA or gDNA.

Repertoires were generated with immunoSEQ multiplex PCR, while TCRdb's copy carries only in-frame clones and drops some. Found here are 45,000 to 50,000 clones, 85% to 90% of them singletons; the top ten hold approximately 9.6%. Germline trimming cut 10 bases from V and 3 bases from J; bases unmatched to any gene: 10. The germline V gene has CDR1 ENHRY and CDR2 SYGVKD. CDR3 length equals 14 residues. The rearrangement uses TRBV10-3 and TRBJ2-7; 9 bases line up with TRBD2. The specimen was peripheral blood. The clonotype originates from a man in his fifties with active COVID-19. The CDR3 nucleotides read TGTGCCACGAGTAGCGGGAGCTTGCTCTACGAGCAGTACTTC. It specifies CATSSGSLLYEQYF.